One and the same sample provided the 22 T cell receptor beta chains below, sequenced in a study of regulatory T cells in long-lasting Graves disease. Both iRepertoire HTBI primers and Arm-PCR of CDR3 regions were used to build the TCR beta libraries. MiXCR, run by TCRdb on the multiplex PCR reads, gives a single entry per CDR3 protein. The sample consists of hundreds of thousands of distinct CDR3 sequences, around 30% of them appearing once. Documented time point: persistent/refractory GD, antithyroid drugs over 5 years with positive TRAb. The TCR library was made from RNA extracted from PBMCs. The specimen was peripheral blood mononuclear cells (PBMCs), collected when the disease was refractory, from a patient treated with antithyroid drugs. The receptor set was obtained from a female donor with Graves disease.

V and J are TRBV20-1 and TRBJ2-5, with 14 bases lining up with TRBD2. The CDR3 extends over 16 amino acids. V lost 5 bases, J lost 4 bases, and 9 bases stayed unmatched. Germline V gene lookup returns CDR1 DFQATT and CDR2 SNEGSKA (reference sequence). In nucleotides, the CDR3 is TGCAGTGCTTTTCCGGGACTAGCGGGAGTGGTAGAGACCCAGTACTTC. As protein: CSAFPGLAGVVETQYF.

In its sample, this clonotype was seen a few times. This sequence joins TRBV27 and TRBJ2-7; D remains ambiguous. The CDR3 runs to 17 residues. Trimming cost V 5 bases and J 2 bases, with 22 bases left between them. The germline V gene has CDR1 MNHEY and CDR2 SMNVEV (reference sequence). The CDR3, as DNA: TGTGCCAGCAGTCCTACGGCGCTGAAAGGGTATGCCTACGAGCAGTACTTC. Amino acid sequence: CASSPTALKGYAYEQYF.

This chain uses TRBV3-1 with TRBJ1-2; 9 positions agree with TRBD1. Trimming removed 4 bases from V and 9 bases from J; junction bases left unmatched: 12. This CDR3 comprises 15 residues. The germline V gene encodes CDR1 LGHDT and CDR2 YNNKEL (reference sequence). CDR3 sequence: CASSLPQNRGLSYTF. CDR3 nucleotide sequence: TGTGCCAGCAGCCTACCGCAAAACAGGGGGCTGAGCTACACCTTC.

The chain links TRBV5-1 to TRBJ1-1; possibly TRBD1 for D (5 bases). V gave up 4 bases and J gave up 4 bases, with 14 bases separating them. CDR3 length: 14 amino acids. The germline V gene has CDR1 SGHRS and CDR2 YFSETQ. The CDR3 DNA follows: TGCGCCAGCAGCCTTCCTATGCAGGGCACTGAAGCTTTCTTT. As protein: CASSLPMQGTEAFF.

This clonotype appeared a single time. V usage is TRBV29-1 and J usage is TRBJ2-7; TRBD1 matches at 8 bases. This CDR3 is built from 14 residues. Germline loops: CDR1 SQVTM, CDR2 ANQGSEA. V shed 2 bases and J 2 bases; nucleotides not matched to a gene: 5. The CDR3 DNA reads as TGCAGCGTTGAATCGACAGGGGTGGCCTACGAGCAGTACTTC. The encoded protein is CSVESTGVAYEQYF.

This chain uses TRBV7-9 with TRBJ2-5, with D uncertain. V was shortened by 1 base and J by 4 bases, with 13 bases between the two germline ends. Germline lookup yields CDR1 SEHNR and CDR2 FQNEAQ (reference sequence). This CDR3 spans 15 amino acids. The DNA of the CDR3 is TGTGCCAGCAGCTTAGACTTTATCTCAGGAGAGACCCAGTACTTC. Translated: CASSLDFISGETQYF.

In this sample, this clonotype turned up a few times. This chain links TRBV6-1 with TRBJ2-5; D tentatively reads TRBD1 or TRBD2 (5 bases each). Germline V gene sequence: CDR1 MNHNS, CDR2 SASEGT. V shed 3 bases and J shed 7 bases, with 9 bases lying between them. The CDR3 totals 12 residues. The CDR3 is CASSDEGRTQYF. The CDR3 nucleotides are TGTGCCAGCAGTGATGAGGGGAGGACCCAGTACTTC.

The chain recombines TRBV6-1 with TRBJ1-5; no firm D call. The CDR3 has 16 residues. V lost 5 bases and J 0 bases, leaving 14 bases between the germline ends. The germline V gene encodes CDR1 MNHNS and CDR2 SASEGT. The CDR3 DNA reads as TGTGCCAGCAGTCCTAGCACGACTTATAGCAATCAGCCCCAGCATTTT. As protein: CASSPSTTYSNQPQHF.

The chain carries TRBV12-3 or TRBV12-4 and TRBJ2-2; 7 positions agree with TRBD1. V lost 6 bases and J lost 2; bases outside the gene matches: 12. The CDR3 extends over 17 amino acids. The CDR3 sequence is CASSSLLGDRNTGELFF. CDR3 bases: TGTGCCAGCAGCTCACTCCTCGGGGACAGAAACACCGGGGAGCTGTTTTTT.

In its sample, this clonotype was seen a few times. The rearrangement uses TRBV6-2 or TRBV6-3 and TRBJ2-7; no clear D gene. The CDR3 is 13 residues long. CDR1 is MNHEY and CDR2 is SVGEGT in the germline V gene. The V end was cut by 4 bases, the J end by 5 bases, with 12 bases between. In DNA, the CDR3 is TGTGCCAGCAGTTCCCCGAAGACCCACGAGCAGTACTTC. This gives the protein CASSSPKTHEQYF.

This clonotype was seen just once. Since a much larger clone is just one base distant, this may be a read error. The CDR3 does not end in the conserved phenylalanine or tryptophan, so this is likely a read error. The gene calls are TRBV6-4 and TRBJ1-1; 7 nucleotides match TRBD1. Germline trimming cut 8 bases from V and 1 base from J; bases unmatched to any gene: 1. Germline V gene sequence: CDR1 MRHNA, CDR2 SNTAGT. The CDR3 totals 12 residues. CDR3: CASGTENTEAFL. The CDR3 DNA is TGTGCCAGCGGGACAGAGAACACTGAAGCTTTCCTT.

Many counts were recorded for this clonotype. V gene TRBV27 combines with J gene TRBJ1-2; TRBD1 might be the D (5 bases). In germline, CDR1 is MNHEY, CDR2 SMNVEV (reference sequence). V dropped 8 bases and J dropped 4 bases, with 14 bases sitting between them. This CDR3 is 13 amino acids long. The CDR3 reads CASRTPGTYGYTF. The DNA of the CDR3 is TGTGCCAGCCGGACACCGGGGACCTATGGCTACACCTTC.

This clonotype was picked up many times. The chain uses TRBV6-2 or TRBV6-3 and TRBJ1-2; no firm D call. The CDR3 is 11 amino acids. Trimming removed 7 bases from V and 5 bases from J, with 8 bases in between. The germline V gene has CDR1 MNHEY and CDR2 SVGEGT. CDR3 sequence reads: CASKRDYGYTF. Written as DNA, the CDR3 is TGTGCCAGCAAGAGGGATTATGGCTACACCTTC.

V gene TRBV15 combines with J gene TRBJ1-1, with a weak D call TRBD1 (6 bases). This CDR3 spans 14 amino acids. Germline V gene sequence: CDR1 LNHNV, CDR2 YYDKDF (reference sequence). V was pared by 3 bases and J by 1 base, with 9 bases between. The DNA for the CDR3 is TGTGCCACCAGCAGTCCGGGACAGAACACTGAAGCTTTCTTT. Amino acid sequence: CATSSPGQNTEAFF. Variable domain in full (rest from reference TRBV15 and TRBJ1-1): DAMVIQNPRYQVTQFGKPVTLSCSQTLNHNVMYWYQQKSSQAPKLLFHYYDKDFNNEADTPDNFQSRRPNTSFCFLDIRSPGLGDTAMYLCATSSPGQNTEAFFGQGTRLTVV.

V is TRBV5-1 and J is TRBJ1-1, with D possibly matching TRBD1 (5 bases). Trimming removed 4 bases at V and 0 bases at J, with 10 bases between. In germline, CDR1 is SGHRS, CDR2 YFSETQ. The CDR3 sequence is 14 residues long. The CDR3 sequence is CASSDSGLNTEAFF. CDR3 sequence (DNA): TGCGCCAGCAGCGATTCGGGACTGAACACTGAAGCTTTCTTT.

This chain joins TRBV6-9 and TRBJ1-6; D perhaps matches TRBD1 (5 bases). CDR3 length equals 16 residues. Germline lookup yields CDR1 MNHGY and CDR2 SVAAGI. V was clipped by 3 bases and J by 7 bases, with 16 bases between them. CDR3: CASSYGLGGGNSPLHF. The CDR3 DNA is TGTGCCAGCAGTTACGGGTTGGGGGGGGGAAATTCACCCCTCCACTTT.

CDR3 amino acids: CASMEGARIMNTEAFF. CDR3 nucleotides: TGTGCCAGTATGGAGGGGGCGCGGATCATGAACACTGAAGCTTTCTTT. The chain combines TRBV19 with TRBJ1-1; 7 bases line up with TRBD1. CDR1 is LNHDA and CDR2 is SQIVND in the germline V gene (reference sequence). The V and J ends lost 7 bases and 0 bases, in that order; junction bases with no gene match: 11. The CDR3 covers 16 residues.

This clonotype was counted a few times. The chain has TRBV19 and TRBJ2-2; TRBD1 matches 9 bases. The J segment lost 10 bases and the V segment lost 2 bases, leaving 8 bases of the junction unmatched. The CDR3 totals 15 residues. CDR1 is LNHDA, CDR2 SQIVND, per germline (reference sequence). CDR3 bases: TGTGCCAGTAGTATACCCGGGACAGGGAAAGTGGAGCTGTTTTTT. Its translation: CASSIPGTGKVELFF.

This clonotype appeared a few times. The chain recombines TRBV28 with TRBJ1-5; possible D gene TRBD1, 5 bases. This CDR3 contains 13 residues. Trimming left V 6 bases short and J 7 bases short, with 13 bases between. Germline loops: CDR1 MDHEN, CDR2 SYDVKM. CDR3 protein: CASRSGTRQPQHF. CDR3 DNA: TGTGCCAGCAGATCCGGGACTCGGCAGCCCCAGCATTTT.

This clonotype occurred a few times. CDR3 sequence: CASSPGTSGRELKQTQYF. Written as DNA, the CDR3 is TGTGCCAGCAGCCCTGGGACTAGCGGGAGGGAGTTAAAGCAGACCCAGTACTTC. The chain links TRBV27 to TRBJ2-5; 16 bases match TRBD2. The CDR3 consists of 18 residues. From germline, CDR1 is MNHEY and CDR2 SMNVEV (reference sequence). The V and J ends lost 6 bases and 6 bases, in that order; junction bases with no gene match: 13.

This clonotype was observed a few times. Sequence at one end of the junction differs from germline and may be a read error. J is TRBJ2-1 and V is TRBV6-4; 11 bases agree with TRBD2. The CDR3 extends over 19 amino acids. Per germline, CDR1 MRHNA and CDR2 SNTAGT. The CDR3 protein is CASSYSGREILAGGNEQFF. For the CDR3, the DNA is TGTGCCAGCAGTTACTCGGGCAGGGAGATCTTAGCGGGAGGGAATGAGCAGTTCTTC.

There are a few counts of this clonotype. This chain connects TRBV10-3 to TRBJ2-5; TRBD1 might be the D (5 bases). This CDR3 has 13 amino acids. Germline CDR1 reads ENHRY; CDR2 reads SYGVKD. V lost 6 bases and J lost 3, with 11 bases in between. In DNA form, the CDR3 reads TGTGCCATCAGCCTGACAGCCGAAGAGACCCAGTACTTC. It encodes CAISLTAEETQYF.